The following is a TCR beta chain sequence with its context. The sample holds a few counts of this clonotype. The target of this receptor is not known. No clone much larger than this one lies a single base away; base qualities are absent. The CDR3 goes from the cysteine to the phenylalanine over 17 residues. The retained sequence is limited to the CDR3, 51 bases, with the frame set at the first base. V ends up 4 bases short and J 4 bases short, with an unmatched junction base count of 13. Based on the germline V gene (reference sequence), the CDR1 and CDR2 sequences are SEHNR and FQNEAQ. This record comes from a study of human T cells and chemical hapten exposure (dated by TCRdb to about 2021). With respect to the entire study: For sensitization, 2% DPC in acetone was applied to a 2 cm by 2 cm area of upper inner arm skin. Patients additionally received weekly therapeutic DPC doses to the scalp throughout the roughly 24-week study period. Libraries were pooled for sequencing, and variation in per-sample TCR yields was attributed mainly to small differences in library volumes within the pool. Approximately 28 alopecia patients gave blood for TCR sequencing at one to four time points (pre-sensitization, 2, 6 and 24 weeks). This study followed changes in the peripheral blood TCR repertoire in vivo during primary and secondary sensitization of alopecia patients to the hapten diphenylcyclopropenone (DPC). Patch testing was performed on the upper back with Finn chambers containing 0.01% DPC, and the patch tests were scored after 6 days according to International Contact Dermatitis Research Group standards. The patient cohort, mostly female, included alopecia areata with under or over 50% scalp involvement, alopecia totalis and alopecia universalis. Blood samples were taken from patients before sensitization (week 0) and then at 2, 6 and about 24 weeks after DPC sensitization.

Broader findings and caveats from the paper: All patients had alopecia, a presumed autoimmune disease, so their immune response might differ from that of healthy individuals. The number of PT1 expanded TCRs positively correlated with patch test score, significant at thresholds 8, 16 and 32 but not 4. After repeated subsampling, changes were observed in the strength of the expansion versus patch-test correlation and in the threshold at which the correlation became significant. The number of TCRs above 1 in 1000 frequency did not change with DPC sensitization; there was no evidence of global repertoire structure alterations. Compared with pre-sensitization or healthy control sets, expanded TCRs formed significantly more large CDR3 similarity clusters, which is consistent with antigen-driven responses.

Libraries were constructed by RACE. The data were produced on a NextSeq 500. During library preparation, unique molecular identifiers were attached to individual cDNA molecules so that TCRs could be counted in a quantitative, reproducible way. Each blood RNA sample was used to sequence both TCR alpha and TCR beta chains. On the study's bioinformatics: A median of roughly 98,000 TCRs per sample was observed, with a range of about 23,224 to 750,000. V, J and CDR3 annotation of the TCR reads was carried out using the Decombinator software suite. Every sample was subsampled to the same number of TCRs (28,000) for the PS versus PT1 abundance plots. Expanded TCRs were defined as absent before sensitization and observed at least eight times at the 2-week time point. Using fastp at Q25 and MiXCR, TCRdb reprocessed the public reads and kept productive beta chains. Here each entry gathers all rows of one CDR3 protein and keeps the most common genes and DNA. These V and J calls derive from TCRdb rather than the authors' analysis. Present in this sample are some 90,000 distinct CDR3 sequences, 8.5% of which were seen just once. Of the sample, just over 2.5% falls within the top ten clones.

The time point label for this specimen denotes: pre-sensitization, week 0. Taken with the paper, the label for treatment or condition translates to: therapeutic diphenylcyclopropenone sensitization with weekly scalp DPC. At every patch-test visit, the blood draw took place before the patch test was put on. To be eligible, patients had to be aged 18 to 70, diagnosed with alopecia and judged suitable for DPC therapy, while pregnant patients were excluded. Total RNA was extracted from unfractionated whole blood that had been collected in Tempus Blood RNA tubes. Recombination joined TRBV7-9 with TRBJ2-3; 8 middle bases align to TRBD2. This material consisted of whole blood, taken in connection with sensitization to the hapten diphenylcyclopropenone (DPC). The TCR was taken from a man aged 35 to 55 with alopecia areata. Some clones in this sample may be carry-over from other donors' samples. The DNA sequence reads TGTGCCAGCAGCTCTCCCCCTGGAGCGGGAGTCTCAGATACGCAGTATTTT. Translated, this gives CASSSPPGAGVSDTQYF. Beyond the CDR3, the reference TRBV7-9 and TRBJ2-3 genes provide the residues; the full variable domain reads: DTGVSQNPRHKITKRGQNVTFRCDPISEHNRLYWYRQTLGQGPEFLTYFQNEAQLEKSRLLSDRFSAERPKGSFSTLEIQRTEQGDSAMYLCASSSPPGAGVSDTQYFGPGTRLTVL.